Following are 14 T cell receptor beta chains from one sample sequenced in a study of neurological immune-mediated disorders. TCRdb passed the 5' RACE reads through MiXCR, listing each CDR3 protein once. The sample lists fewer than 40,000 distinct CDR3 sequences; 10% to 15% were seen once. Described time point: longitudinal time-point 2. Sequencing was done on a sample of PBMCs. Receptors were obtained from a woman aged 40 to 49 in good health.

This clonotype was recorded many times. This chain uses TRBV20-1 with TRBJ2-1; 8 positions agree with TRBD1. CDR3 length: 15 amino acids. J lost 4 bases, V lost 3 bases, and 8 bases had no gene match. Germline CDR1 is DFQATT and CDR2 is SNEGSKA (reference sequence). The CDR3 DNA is TGCAGTGCTAGGAAGACAGGGGCACCTTACAATGAGCAGTTCTTC. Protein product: CSARKTGAPYNEQFF.

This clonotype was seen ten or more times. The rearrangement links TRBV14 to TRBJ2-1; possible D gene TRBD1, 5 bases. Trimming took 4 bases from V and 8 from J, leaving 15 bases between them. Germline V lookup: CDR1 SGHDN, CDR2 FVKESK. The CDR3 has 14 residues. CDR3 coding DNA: TGTGCCAGCAGCCCCGGCAGGGCCAGCGATGAGCAGTTCTTC. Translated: CASSPGRASDEQFF.

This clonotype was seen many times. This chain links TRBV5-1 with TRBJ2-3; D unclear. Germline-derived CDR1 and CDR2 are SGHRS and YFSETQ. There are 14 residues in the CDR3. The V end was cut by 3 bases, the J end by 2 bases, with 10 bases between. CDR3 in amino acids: CASSSMSHTDTQYF. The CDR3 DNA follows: TGCGCCAGCAGCTCCATGTCCCACACAGATACGCAGTATTTT. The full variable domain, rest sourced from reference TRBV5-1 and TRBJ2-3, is KAGVTQTPRYLIKTRGQQVTLSCSPISGHRSVSWYQQTPGQGLQFLFEYFSETQRNKGNFPGRFSGRQFSNSRSEMNVSTLELGDSALYLCASSSMSHTDTQYFGPGTRLTVL.

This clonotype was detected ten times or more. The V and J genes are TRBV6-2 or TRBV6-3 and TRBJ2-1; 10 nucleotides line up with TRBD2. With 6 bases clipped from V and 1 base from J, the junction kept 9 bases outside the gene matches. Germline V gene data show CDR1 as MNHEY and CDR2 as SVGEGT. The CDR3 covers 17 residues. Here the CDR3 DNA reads TGTGCCAGCAGATGGCACGCTAGCGGGAGATCCTACAATGAGCAGTTCTTC. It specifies CASRWHASGRSYNEQFF.

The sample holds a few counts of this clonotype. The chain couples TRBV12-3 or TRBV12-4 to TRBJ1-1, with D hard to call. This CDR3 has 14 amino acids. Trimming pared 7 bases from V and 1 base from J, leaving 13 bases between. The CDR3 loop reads CASTAVNPNTEAFF. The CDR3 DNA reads TGTGCCAGCACCGCGGTCAACCCGAACACTGAAGCTTTCTTT.

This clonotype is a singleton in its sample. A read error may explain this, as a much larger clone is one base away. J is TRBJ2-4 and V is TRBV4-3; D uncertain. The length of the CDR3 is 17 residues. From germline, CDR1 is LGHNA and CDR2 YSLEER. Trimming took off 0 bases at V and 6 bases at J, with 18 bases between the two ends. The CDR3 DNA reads TGCGCCAGCAGCCAAGAGGTGGCACCCCAAACGGGAAACATTCAGTACTTC. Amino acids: CASSQEVAPQTGNIQYF.

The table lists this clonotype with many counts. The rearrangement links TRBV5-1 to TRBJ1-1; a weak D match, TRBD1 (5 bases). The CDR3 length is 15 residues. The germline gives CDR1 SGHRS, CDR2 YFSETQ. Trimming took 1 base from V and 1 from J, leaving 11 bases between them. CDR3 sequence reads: CASSLKGLKNTEAFF. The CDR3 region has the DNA TGCGCCAGCAGCTTGAAGGGACTAAAGAACACTGAAGCTTTCTTT.

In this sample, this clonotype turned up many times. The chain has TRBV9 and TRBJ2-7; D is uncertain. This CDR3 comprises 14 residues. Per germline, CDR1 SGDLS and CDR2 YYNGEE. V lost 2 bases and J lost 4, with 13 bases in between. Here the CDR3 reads CASSVSPQGYEQYF. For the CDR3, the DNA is TGTGCCAGCAGCGTGAGCCCCCAAGGATACGAGCAGTACTTC.

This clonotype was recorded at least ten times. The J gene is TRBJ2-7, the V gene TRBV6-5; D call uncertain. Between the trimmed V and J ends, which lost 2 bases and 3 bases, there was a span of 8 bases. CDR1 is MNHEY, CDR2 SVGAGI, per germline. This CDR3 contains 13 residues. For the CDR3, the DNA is TGTGCCAGCAGTTACACCGGCCTCTACGAGCAGTACTTC. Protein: CASSYTGLYEQYF.

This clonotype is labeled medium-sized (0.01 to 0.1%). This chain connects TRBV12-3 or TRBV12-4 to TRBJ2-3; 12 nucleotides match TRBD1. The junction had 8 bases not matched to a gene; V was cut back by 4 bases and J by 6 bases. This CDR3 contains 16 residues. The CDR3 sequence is CASSSPGTGGSDTQYF. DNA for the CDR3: TGTGCCAGCAGTTCACCCGGGACAGGGGGCTCGGATACGCAGTATTTT.

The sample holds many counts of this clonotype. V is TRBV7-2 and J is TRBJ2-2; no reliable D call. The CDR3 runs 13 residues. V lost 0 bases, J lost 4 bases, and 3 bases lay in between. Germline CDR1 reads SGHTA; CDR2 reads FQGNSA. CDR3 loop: CASSLAVTGELFF. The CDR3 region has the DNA TGTGCCAGCAGCTTAGCTGTCACCGGGGAGCTGTTTTTT.

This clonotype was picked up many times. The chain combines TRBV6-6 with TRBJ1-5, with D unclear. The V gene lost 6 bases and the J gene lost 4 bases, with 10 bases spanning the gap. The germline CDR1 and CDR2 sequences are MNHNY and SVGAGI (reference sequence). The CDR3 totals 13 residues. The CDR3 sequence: CASRIDYNQPQHF. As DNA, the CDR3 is TGTGCCAGCAGGATAGACTATAATCAGCCCCAGCATTTT.

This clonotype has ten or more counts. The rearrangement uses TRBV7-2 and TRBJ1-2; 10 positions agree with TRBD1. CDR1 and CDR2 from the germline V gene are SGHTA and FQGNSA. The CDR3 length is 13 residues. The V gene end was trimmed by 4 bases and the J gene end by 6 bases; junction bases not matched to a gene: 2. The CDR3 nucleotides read TGTGCCAGCAGCTCCGGGACAGGGGATGGCTACACCTTC. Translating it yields CASSSGTGDGYTF.

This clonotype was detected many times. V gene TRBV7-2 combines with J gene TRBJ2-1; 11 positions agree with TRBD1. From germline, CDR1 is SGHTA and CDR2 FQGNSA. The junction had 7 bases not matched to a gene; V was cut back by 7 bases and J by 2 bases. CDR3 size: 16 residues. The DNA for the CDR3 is TGTGCCAGCAACAAGATGGGACAGGGGGCCTACAATGAGCAGTTCTTC. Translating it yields CASNKMGQGAYNEQFF.